This section outlines one T cell receptor beta chain sequence together with its context. Its antigen remains unidentified. A much bigger clone sits one base away, suggesting this may be a read error. The sample originates from a study of immune heterogeneity within non-small cell lung tumors. The study, taken as a whole, reports: A moderate but significant correlation was found, linking local T-cell clonality with local tumor mutational burden (R 0.3 to 0.35).

The CDR3 is made up of 13 amino acids. Template material for each sample was about 560 ng of bulk tumor genomic DNA. Several spatially distant biopsies were obtained per primary tumor intraoperatively. Curative operations were performed on patients who had untreated, newly diagnosed non-small cell lung cancer. Newly diagnosed patients with non-small cell lung cancer who were having surgery with curative intent served as donors. Amplification of the TCR beta CDR3 was achieved through multiplex PCR with 32 V and 13 J primers. One entry per CDR3 protein, called by TCRdb with MiXCR from the multiplex PCR reads. The sample contains approximately 5,000 distinct CDR3 sequences, roughly 20% of which appear only once.

The rearrangement joins TRBV12-3 or TRBV12-4 to TRBJ2-3; D not certain. This TCR derives from a man aged 60 to 75 with non-small cell lung cancer. The sequenced material came from lung tumor tissue. For the CDR3, the DNA is TGTGCCAACAGTGGAGACAACACAGATACGCAGTATTTT. It encodes CANSGDNTDTQYF.